The 28 T cell receptor beta chains listed next were all sequenced from one sample in a study of CD8 T cells in ankylosing spondylitis. TCRdb reanalysed the 5' RACE reads using MiXCR and keeps one entry per CDR3 protein. The sample lists 150,000 to 200,000 distinct CDR3 sequences; roughly 12% were seen once. Specimen: blood, either unsorted or a sorted T cell fraction (not recorded which). These receptors were obtained from a male donor with ankylosing spondylitis or in good health (not recorded which).

The V call is TRBV13, the J call TRBJ2-1, with unresolved D. Germline CDR1 is PRHDT and CDR2 is FYEKMQ (reference sequence). Deletions cut 1 base from V and 0 bases from J, with 7 bases between. This CDR3 is 15 amino acids long. CDR3 in amino acids: CASSLAWGSYNEQFF. The DNA for the CDR3 is TGTGCCAGCAGCTTAGCCTGGGGCTCCTACAATGAGCAGTTCTTC.

CDR3 coding DNA: TGCGCCAGCAGCCAAGATTCCGGGGCTGGATCCTACGAGCAGTACTTC. It yields the protein CASSQDSGAGSYEQYF. The chain uses TRBV4-1 and TRBJ2-7; D might be TRBD1 or TRBD2, each matching 5 bases. Trimming stripped 0 bases from V and 1 base from J, with 13 bases between. From germline, CDR1 is MGHRA and CDR2 YSYEKL. This CDR3 has 16 amino acids.

The rearrangement links TRBV20-1 to TRBJ2-7, with D perhaps assigned TRBD1 or TRBD2 (5 bases each). V lost 0 bases, J lost 3 bases, and 12 bases lay in between. CDR1 and CDR2 (germline): DFQATT, SNEGSKA (reference sequence). This CDR3 is 14 amino acids long. CDR3 in amino acids: CSARDTTGGYEQYF. In nucleotides, the CDR3 is TGCAGTGCTAGAGATACGACTGGGGGCTACGAGCAGTACTTC.

There are many counts of this clonotype. The gene calls are TRBV29-1 and TRBJ1-4; D unresolved. The CDR3 covers 15 residues. V shed 6 bases and J shed 8 bases, with 22 bases lying between them. CDR1 and CDR2 from the germline V gene are SQVTM and ANQGSEA. CDR3 nucleotides: TGCAGCGTGATCGGGGTGATGGACCACGGAGAAAAACTGTTTTTT. This codes for CSVIGVMDHGEKLFF.

V usage is TRBV15 and J usage is TRBJ2-7; 7 nucleotides line up with TRBD2. Germline V CDR1 and CDR2: LNHNV, YYDKDF (reference sequence). Losses at the gene ends were 3 bases for V and 7 bases for J; bases not matched to a gene: 0. CDR3 size: 11 residues. The CDR3 loop reads CATSSGREQYF. The CDR3 DNA follows: TGTGCCACCAGCAGCGGGAGGGAGCAGTACTTC.

This clonotype turned up a few times. This sequence joins TRBV5-6 and TRBJ2-5; 8 bases are shared with TRBD2. The germline V gene encodes CDR1 SGHDT and CDR2 YYEEEE. The V gene end was trimmed by 3 bases and the J gene end by 1 base; junction bases not matched to a gene: 5. The CDR3 covers 15 residues. CDR3 sequence: CASSSPGGIQETQYF. DNA of the CDR3: TGTGCCAGCAGCTCCCCGGGGGGGATCCAAGAGACCCAGTACTTC.

This clonotype was seen more than once but under ten times. This rearrangement joins TRBV20-1 to TRBJ2-7; 8 positions match TRBD2. Germline assignment: CDR1 DFQATT and CDR2 SNEGSKA (reference sequence). The ends lost 4 bases at V and 6 bases at J; junction bases unmatched: 5. This CDR3 is built from 12 residues. Here the CDR3 reads CSATKAGAEQYF. The CDR3 bases are TGCAGTGCTACAAAAGCGGGAGCCGAGCAGTACTTC.

This chain connects TRBV7-9 to TRBJ1-1, with 7 bases lining up with TRBD1. There are 14 residues in the CDR3. Germline V gene sequence: CDR1 SEHNR, CDR2 FQNEAQ (reference sequence). V lost 5 bases and J lost 1; bases outside the gene matches: 4. The CDR3 bases are TGTGCCAGCAGCCCCTGGGACAGGAACACTGAAGCTTTCTTT. Protein product: CASSPWDRNTEAFF.

This clonotype was seen a few times. The chain joins TRBV4-1 to TRBJ2-1, with a possible D match to TRBD2 (5 bases). The V gene lost 6 bases and the J gene lost 9 bases, with 12 bases spanning the gap. CDR3 size: 12 residues. The germline V gene has CDR1 MGHRA and CDR2 YSYEKL. This CDR3 is CASRGYRGEQFF. The CDR3, as DNA: TGCGCCAGCAGGGGGTATCGGGGTGAGCAGTTCTTC.

This clonotype was observed at least ten times. The chain has TRBV28 and TRBJ1-2, with TRBD1 as a possible D gene (5 bases). This CDR3 comprises 14 residues. Germline lookup yields CDR1 MDHEN and CDR2 SYDVKM. Trimming cost V 5 bases and J 8 bases, with 18 bases left between them. The CDR3 loop is CASSRDGLREGYTF. The CDR3 DNA follows: TGTGCCAGCAGTCGGGACGGACTACGGGAAGGCTACACCTTC.

This clonotype occurred many times. The V and J genes are TRBV12-3 or TRBV12-4 and TRBJ2-5, with D unresolved. This CDR3 is 12 amino acids long. Trimming pared 4 bases from V and 5 bases from J, leaving 8 bases between. CDR3: CASSSEEETQYF. The CDR3 nucleotides read TGTGCCAGCAGTTCGGAAGAGGAGACCCAGTACTTC.

This clonotype was detected many times. The CDR3 nucleotides are TGTGCCAGCAGCCCCAACGGCTTATCCCACAGAAATGAAAAACTGTTTTTT. The encoded protein is CASSPNGLSHRNEKLFF. The chain links TRBV12-3 or TRBV12-4 to TRBJ1-4; D is unclear. CDR3 length: 17 amino acids. V shed 6 bases and J shed 5 bases, with 22 bases lying between them.

This clonotype showed up just a few times. The chain employs TRBV19 and TRBJ2-5; D is perhaps TRBD1 (6 bases). Trimming took 3 bases from V and 2 from J, leaving 10 bases between them. The CDR3 covers 14 residues. Germline values: CDR1 LNHDA, CDR2 SQIVND (reference sequence). CDR3 in DNA: TGTGCCAGTAGTATGCAGGGGTCTCAAGAGACCCAGTACTTC. Amino acids: CASSMQGSQETQYF.

The chain links TRBV4-1 to TRBJ1-5; 7 bases fit TRBD1. Matching the DNA end better, TRBJ2-3 makes the J call doubtful. Looked up from germline, CDR1 is MGHRA and CDR2 is YSYEKL. This CDR3 contains 15 residues. The CDR3 spells CASSQARGGNQPQYF. The CDR3, as DNA: TGCGCCAGCAGCCAAGCACGAGGGGGCAATCAGCCCCAGTATTTT.

In its sample, this clonotype was seen a few times. The chain combines TRBV4-1 with TRBJ2-1; TRBD1 agrees at 9 bases. This CDR3 contains 15 residues. Looked up from germline, CDR1 is MGHRA and CDR2 is YSYEKL. After removal of 3 bases from V and 6 bases from J, the junction contained 6 bases not matched to a gene. The CDR3 loop is CASSHRDREPNEQFF. In DNA, the CDR3 is TGCGCCAGCAGCCACCGGGACAGGGAACCCAATGAGCAGTTCTTC.

This chain uses TRBV7-7 with TRBJ2-7; no definite D call. Deletions cut 5 bases from V and 2 bases from J, with 13 bases between. Germline V gene data show CDR1 as SSHAT and CDR2 as FNYEAQ (reference sequence). The CDR3 runs to 14 residues. In nucleotides, the CDR3 is TGTGCCAGCAGCAAAGGACCCTCTGCCTACGAGCAGTACTTC. Protein sequence: CASSKGPSAYEQYF.

The chain links TRBV15 to TRBJ2-5; TRBD2 matches 8 bases. Germline CDR1 reads LNHNV; CDR2 reads YYDKDF (reference sequence). V was pared by 3 bases and J by 2 bases, with 5 bases of the junction left unmatched. The CDR3 runs 15 residues. The CDR3 loop reads CATSREASGQETQYF. The CDR3 nucleotides read TGTGCCACCAGCAGGGAGGCTAGCGGGCAAGAGACCCAGTACTTC.

The sample holds a few counts of this clonotype. The chain joins TRBV27 to TRBJ2-7; 11 nucleotides agree with TRBD2. The V and J ends lost 6 bases and 7 bases, in that order; junction bases with no gene match: 14. Germline V gene lookup returns CDR1 MNHEY and CDR2 SMNVEV (reference sequence). The CDR3 is 16 residues long. Here the CDR3 reads CASSPDTSGSRGEQYF. CDR3 DNA sequence: TGTGCCAGCAGCCCGGATACTAGCGGGAGCCGAGGGGAGCAGTACTTC.

This clonotype was counted at least ten times. The genes are TRBV7-9 and TRBJ1-1; D unclear. V shed 7 bases and J shed 2 bases, with 8 bases lying between them. The CDR3 runs 12 residues. Per germline, CDR1 SEHNR and CDR2 FQNEAQ (reference sequence). CDR3 loop: CASTPLNTEAFF. The CDR3 DNA is TGTGCCAGCACCCCTCTAAACACTGAAGCTTTCTTT.

The chain joins TRBV12-3 or TRBV12-4 to TRBJ2-3; TRBD2 agrees at 9 bases. The V segment lost 6 bases and the J segment 3 bases; nucleotides outside the gene matches: 4. The CDR3 totals 14 residues. This CDR3 is CASSRGLATDTQYF. DNA of the CDR3: TGTGCCAGCAGCCGGGGACTAGCAACAGATACGCAGTATTTT.

This chain joins TRBV27 and TRBJ2-5; TRBD2 matches 10 bases. CDR3 length equals 18 residues. The germline CDR1 and CDR2 sequences are MNHEY and SMNVEV (reference sequence). V was pared by 4 bases and J by 4 bases, with 15 bases of the junction left unmatched. The CDR3 is CASSSLPEASGSGETQYF. CDR3 DNA sequence: TGTGCCAGCAGTTCCCTCCCCGAGGCTAGCGGGAGTGGAGAGACCCAGTACTTC.

The chain links TRBV7-9 to TRBJ2-2; D is perhaps TRBD2 (6 bases). Germline V gene sequence: CDR1 SEHNR, CDR2 FQNEAQ (reference sequence). The CDR3 length is 17 residues. The V and J ends lost 2 bases and 0 bases respectively, with 13 bases between them. The CDR3 spells CASSLFRPSANTGELFF. The CDR3 bases are TGTGCCAGCAGCTTATTTCGCCCTAGCGCGAACACCGGGGAGCTGTTTTTT. Based on the CDR3 plus reference TRBV7-9 and TRBJ2-2, the full variable domain is DTGVSQNPRHKITKRGQNVTFRCDPISEHNRLYWYRQTLGQGPEFLTYFQNEAQLEKSRLLSDRFSAERPKGSFSTLEIQRTEQGDSAMYLCASSLFRPSANTGELFFGEGSRLTVL.

The chain combines TRBV7-2 with TRBJ1-1; the D gene is possibly TRBD1 (5 bases). This CDR3 is built from 15 residues. CDR1 is SGHTA and CDR2 is FQGNSA in the germline V gene. The V and J ends lost 1 base and 1 base respectively, with 10 bases between them. CDR3 sequence: CASSLEFGGNTEAFF. CDR3 in DNA: TGTGCCAGCAGCTTAGAGTTCGGGGGGAACACTGAAGCTTTCTTT.

This clonotype was seen a handful of times. The chain couples TRBV4-1 to TRBJ2-1, with D tentatively TRBD1 (5 bases). CDR1 is MGHRA and CDR2 is YSYEKL in the germline V gene. V lost 2 bases, J lost 0 bases, and 14 bases lay in between. This CDR3 is 17 amino acids long. The CDR3 coding sequence is TGCGCCAGCAGCCAATTTCCAGGGCAAAGCTCCTACAATGAGCAGTTCTTC. The encoded protein is CASSQFPGQSSYNEQFF.

The rearrangement uses TRBV3-1 and TRBJ2-5; the match to TRBD2 covers 7 bases. Germline V gives CDR1 LGHDT, CDR2 YNNKEL (reference sequence). The CDR3 loop spans 15 amino acids. The V segment lost 7 bases and the J segment 1 base; nucleotides outside the gene matches: 9. The CDR3 nucleotides are TGTGCCAGCACCCGAAGACTAGCCCTCCAAGAGACCCAGTACTTC. It codes for CASTRRLALQETQYF.

This clonotype was detected ten times or more. The V and J genes are TRBV11-2 and TRBJ2-3; no clear D gene. The CDR3 extends over 17 amino acids. CDR1 and CDR2 from the germline V gene are SGHAT and FQNNGV. Trimming removed 6 bases at V and 0 bases at J, with 19 bases between. CDR3 residues: CASRQEFAGVSTDTQYF. CDR3 nucleotides: TGTGCCAGCAGGCAAGAATTTGCTGGGGTTAGCACAGATACGCAGTATTTT.

The table lists this clonotype with a count of one. In DNA, the CDR3 is TGTGCCAGCAGCGCCCCCCGGGCCCCGAGCCGTTCGAACACCGGGGAGCTGTTTTTT. Protein: CASSAPRAPSRSNTGELFF. The chain uses TRBV21-1 and TRBJ2-2; the D call TRBD1 from the table was never checked on the DNA. TRBV21-1 is a known pseudogene. The CDR3 is 19 residues long.

This clonotype was recorded at least ten times. This CDR3 is CASSPSGDISYEQYF. In nucleotides, the CDR3 is TGTGCCAGCAGCCCCTCGGGGGACATCTCCTACGAGCAGTACTTC. V and J are TRBV27 and TRBJ2-7; D may correspond to TRBD1 or TRBD2 (6 bases each). The CDR3 is made up of 15 amino acids. The V gene lost 6 bases and the J gene lost 0 bases, with 15 bases spanning the gap. Germline loops: CDR1 MNHEY, CDR2 SMNVEV (reference sequence).